This T cell receptor beta chain is from a study of T cell changes during pregnancy in multiple sclerosis. Data came from immunoSEQ multiplex PCR; TCRdb stores just in-frame clones and leaves some out. The sample lists about 120,000 clones, around 93% occurring once. Points on this clone: At the DNA level, this CDR3 is encoded by other sequences in the same sample as well.

This material consisted of peripheral blood, taken before pregnancy. The receptor was derived from a female donor with multiple sclerosis, enrolled in a pregnancy study.

The CDR3 region is CASSQQGAQETQYF. CDR3 coding DNA: TGCGCCAGCAGCCAACAGGGGGCTCAAGAGACCCAGTACTTC. V usage is TRBV5-1 and J usage is TRBJ2-5; 9 bases map to TRBD1. The CDR3 covers 14 residues. Trimming removed 4 bases from V and 2 bases from J; junction bases left unmatched: 3. From germline, CDR1 is SGHRS and CDR2 YFSETQ.